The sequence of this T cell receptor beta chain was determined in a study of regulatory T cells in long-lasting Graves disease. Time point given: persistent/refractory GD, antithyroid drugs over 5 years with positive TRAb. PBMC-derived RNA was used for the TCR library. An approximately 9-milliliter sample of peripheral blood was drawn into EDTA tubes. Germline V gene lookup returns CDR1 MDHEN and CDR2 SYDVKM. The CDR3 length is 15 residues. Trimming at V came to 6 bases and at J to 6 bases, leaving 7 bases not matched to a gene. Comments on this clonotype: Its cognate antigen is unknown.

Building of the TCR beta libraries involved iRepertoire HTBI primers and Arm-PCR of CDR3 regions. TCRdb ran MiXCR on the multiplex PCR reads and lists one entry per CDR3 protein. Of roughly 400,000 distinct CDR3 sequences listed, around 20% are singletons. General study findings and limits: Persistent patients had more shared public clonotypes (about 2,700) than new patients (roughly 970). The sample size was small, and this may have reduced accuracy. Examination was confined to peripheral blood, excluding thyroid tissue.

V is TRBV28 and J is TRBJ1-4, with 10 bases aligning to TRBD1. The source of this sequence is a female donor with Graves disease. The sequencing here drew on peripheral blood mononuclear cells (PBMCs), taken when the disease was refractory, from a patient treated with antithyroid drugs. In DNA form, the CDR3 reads TGTGCCAGCAGCCTTTCCGGGACAGGGGATGAAAAACTGTTTTTT. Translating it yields CASSLSGTGDEKLFF.